This T cell receptor (beta chain) is from a study of response to subunit inactivated influenza vaccine. TCRdb used MiXCR to reprocess the RT-PCR reads, holding one entry per CDR3 protein. The sample lists about 780,000 distinct CDR3 sequences; about 18% were seen once. This clonotype was counted many times. The ends lost 5 bases at V and 2 bases at J; junction bases unmatched: 15. CDR1 and CDR2 from the germline V gene are MNHEY and SVGEGT. The CDR3 consists of 18 residues. Sequenced here: PBMCs from blood, sampled roughly 5 days after vaccination. The chain has TRBV6-2 or TRBV6-3 and TRBJ2-7, with 10 bases that match TRBD1. The clonotype was recovered from a middle-aged man who received an inactivated influenza vaccine. Here the CDR3 reads CASSPIPGQGTITYEQYF. Written as DNA, the CDR3 is TGTGCCAGCAGTCCTATCCCGGGACAGGGGACTATTACCTACGAGCAGTACTTC.